This T cell receptor beta chain was obtained from a study of blood T cell repertoires in COVID-19. The CDR3 consists of 14 residues. With 3 bases removed from V and 4 bases from J, the gap between germline ends came to 12 bases. Germline CDR1 and CDR2: KGHSH and LQKENI. Sequencing was performed with immunoSEQ multiplex PCR; in TCRdb, only in-frame clones are kept and a portion is missing. The table includes about 240,000 clones, approximately 80% detected once. The chain employs TRBV18 and TRBJ1-2; no clear D gene. Sample: peripheral blood. The clonotype comes from a woman aged 18-29 years with acute or convalescent COVID-19. CDR3 coding DNA: TGTGCCAGCTCACCGGGAGGGTACAGCTATGGCTACACCTTC. Translation gives CASSPGGYSYGYTF.